These 13 T cell receptor beta chains were sequenced from one sample in a study of response to subunit inactivated influenza vaccine. TCRdb processed the RT-PCR reads anew with MiXCR; each CDR3 protein has one entry. The table has roughly 290,000 distinct CDR3 sequences, 20% to 25% seen once; the top ten hold about 9.4%. This specimen consisted of PBMCs from blood, obtained about 20 months after vaccination. These receptors were taken from a man in his fifties or sixties who received an inactivated influenza vaccine.

This clonotype was detected only a few times. The V call is TRBV20-1, the J call TRBJ1-2, with D tentatively TRBD1 (5 bases). The CDR3 spans 11 residues. With 6 bases removed from V and 7 bases from J, the gap between germline ends came to 12 bases. The germline CDR1 and CDR2 sequences are DFQATT and SNEGSKA (reference sequence). The CDR3 reads CSAVRGSGYTF. The CDR3 nucleotides are TGCAGTGCGGTGAGGGGTAGTGGCTACACCTTC.

This clonotype came up a few times. The chain has TRBV3-1 and TRBJ1-5; D is uncertain. V was cut by 2 bases and J by 11 bases, with 19 bases left in between. The CDR3 sequence is 15 residues long. CDR1 and CDR2 from the germline V gene are LGHDT and YNNKEL (reference sequence). The CDR3 loop reads CASSQSVRSGGSQHF. The DNA of the CDR3 is TGTGCCAGCAGCCAAAGTGTCAGGTCCGGTGGGTCCCAGCATTTT. The whole variable domain, remainder taken from reference TRBV3-1 and TRBJ1-5, is DTAVSQTPKYLVTQMGNDKSIKCEQNLGHDTMYWYKQDSKKFLKIMFSYNNKELIINETVPNRFSPKSPDKAHLNLHINSLELGDSAVYFCASSQSVRSGGSQHFGDGTRLSIL.

This clonotype has only a few counts. V usage is TRBV28 and J usage is TRBJ2-1; D unresolved. Germline CDR1 reads MDHEN; CDR2 reads SYDVKM. The V and J ends lost 2 bases and 7 bases respectively, with 9 bases between them. This CDR3 is built from 13 residues. The CDR3 bases are TGTGCCAGCAGTTTAAGTCGCGTAAATGAGCAGTTCTTC. Its translation: CASSLSRVNEQFF.

This clonotype was counted between two and nine times. The rearrangement uses TRBV29-1 and TRBJ2-7, with a tentative D call TRBD1 (5 bases). V was pared by 4 bases and J by 3 bases, with 16 bases between. The length of the CDR3 is 14 residues. CDR1 and CDR2 from the germline V gene are SQVTM and ANQGSEA. The CDR3 here is CSVAYRQRDYEQYF. The CDR3 region has the DNA TGCAGCGTTGCCTACAGGCAAAGGGACTACGAGCAGTACTTC.

This clonotype was counted ten times or more. The V and J genes are TRBV27 and TRBJ1-1, with 7 bases identical to TRBD1. The CDR3 contains 15 residues. V shed 5 bases, J shed 1 base, and the junction held 7 bases outside the gene matches. Germline CDR1 and CDR2: MNHEY and SMNVEV (reference sequence). The DNA of the CDR3 is TGTGCCAGCAGTGGCAGGGGGATGGGGAACACTGAAGCTTTCTTT. This codes for CASSGRGMGNTEAFF.

The sample holds a few counts of this clonotype. The rearrangement uses TRBV2 and TRBJ1-1; D not certain. Between the trimmed V and J ends, which lost 7 bases and 1 base, there was a span of 22 bases. Germline loops: CDR1 SNHLY, CDR2 FYNNEI. CDR3 length equals 17 residues. The CDR3 loop reads CASKVSRLAPTNTEAFF. The CDR3 DNA follows: TGTGCCAGCAAGGTGAGCCGATTAGCGCCTACGAACACTGAAGCTTTCTTT.

The chain is built from TRBV10-3 and TRBJ2-4; 7 bases fit TRBD2. The CDR3 spans 15 residues. Trimming removed 4 bases from V and 5 bases from J; junction bases left unmatched: 8. Germline V gene data show CDR1 as ENHRY and CDR2 as SYGVKD. The CDR3 DNA reads as TGTGCCATCAGTGGCGGGGGTCATCTCCAAAACATTCAGTACTTC. Translated, it gives CAISGGGHLQNIQYF.

This sequence joins TRBV10-3 and TRBJ1-1; 9 bases fit TRBD1. Germline CDR1 is ENHRY and CDR2 is SYGVKD. V was pared by 3 bases and J by 11 bases, with 7 bases of the junction left unmatched. There are 13 residues in the CDR3. As DNA, the CDR3 is TGTGCCATCAGTGATAAACAGGGGGCATGGGCTTTCTTT. It is translated as CAISDKQGAWAFF.

In its sample, this clonotype was seen many times. The J gene is TRBJ1-1, the V gene TRBV5-1; D not resolved. In germline, CDR1 is SGHRS, CDR2 YFSETQ. The CDR3 contains 13 residues. V was pared by 7 bases and J by 1 base, with 11 bases between. The CDR3 region is CASRVTPNTEAFF. In DNA form, the CDR3 reads TGCGCCAGCCGCGTTACTCCGAACACTGAAGCTTTCTTT.

In this sample, this clonotype turned up many times. The chain employs TRBV24-1 and TRBJ2-3; 8 positions match TRBD2. The CDR3 has 18 residues. V shed 4 bases, J shed 0 bases, and the junction held 11 bases outside the gene matches. Germline V CDR1 and CDR2: KGHDR, SFDVKD. The CDR3 DNA follows: TGTGCCACCAGTGACCTACCTGGACTAGCCGGAAGCACAGATACGCAGTATTTT. Translating gives CATSDLPGLAGSTDTQYF.

This clonotype turned up a few times. The V and J genes are TRBV6-1 and TRBJ1-1; no clear D. CDR1 and CDR2 (germline): MNHNS, SASEGT. This CDR3 region has 16 residues. V lost 3 bases and J lost 4, with 18 bases in between. CDR3 loop: CASSDPGKVRSTEAFF. CDR3 nucleotides: TGTGCCAGCAGTGATCCGGGGAAGGTTCGGAGCACTGAAGCTTTCTTT.

This clonotype was detected ten times or more. The chain is built from TRBV4-3 and TRBJ1-2; unclear D gene. Germline V gene lookup returns CDR1 LGHNA and CDR2 YSLEER. The length of the CDR3 is 13 residues. Trimming left V 3 bases short and J 6 bases short, with 11 bases between. The CDR3 DNA reads TGCGCCAGCAGCCAGACCGGGAGCGATGGCTACACCTTC. This gives the protein CASSQTGSDGYTF.

The V and J genes are TRBV20-1 and TRBJ1-6; no clear D gene. The CDR3 has 15 residues. Between the trimmed V and J ends, which lost 3 bases and 6 bases, there was a span of 15 bases. Germline lookup yields CDR1 DFQATT and CDR2 SNEGSKA (reference sequence). The CDR3 sequence is CSARGREMVNSPLHF. The CDR3 bases are TGCAGTGCTAGGGGCCGGGAGATGGTTAATTCACCCCTCCACTTT.